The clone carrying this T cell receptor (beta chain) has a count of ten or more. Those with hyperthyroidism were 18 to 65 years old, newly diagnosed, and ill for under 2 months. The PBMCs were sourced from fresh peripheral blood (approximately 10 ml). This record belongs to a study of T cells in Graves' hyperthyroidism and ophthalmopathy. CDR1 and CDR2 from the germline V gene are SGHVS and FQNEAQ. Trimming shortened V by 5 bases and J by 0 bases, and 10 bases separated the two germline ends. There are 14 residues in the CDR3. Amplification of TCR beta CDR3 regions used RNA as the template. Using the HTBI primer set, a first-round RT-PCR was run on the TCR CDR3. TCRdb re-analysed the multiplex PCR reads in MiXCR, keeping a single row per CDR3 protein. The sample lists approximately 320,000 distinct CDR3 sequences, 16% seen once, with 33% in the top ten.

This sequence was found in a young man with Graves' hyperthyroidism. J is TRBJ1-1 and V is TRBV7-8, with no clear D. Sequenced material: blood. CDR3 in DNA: TGTGCCAGCAGCCTAAATTCACTGAACACTGAAGCTTTCTTT. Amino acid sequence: CASSLNSLNTEAFF. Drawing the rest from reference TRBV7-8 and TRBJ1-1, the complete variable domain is GAGVSQSPRYKVAKRGQDVALRCDPISGHVSLFWYQQALGQGPEFLTYFQNEAQLDKSGLPSDRFFAERPEGSVSTLKIQRTQQEDSAVYLCASSLNSLNTEAFFGQGTRLTVV.